Below are 20 T cell receptor beta chains sequenced from a single sample in a study of cytomegalovirus exposure and HLA in healthy donors. Researchers ran the PCR with 60 Vbeta and 13 Jbeta primers. Using immunoSEQ multiplex PCR, the repertoire was profiled, and TCRdb retains in-frame clones only, with some absent. The sample shows about 130,000 clones, just under 75% of them seen only once. The sequenced material came from PBMCs. The receptors were sampled from a middle-aged man in good health and CMV-seropositive.

This clone was seen more than once but under ten times. J is TRBJ1-1 and V is TRBV13; D is uncertain. The germline V and J ends were trimmed by 0 bases and 4 bases, with 18 bases remaining between them. This CDR3 has 17 amino acids. The germline V gene has CDR1 PRHDT and CDR2 FYEKMQ (reference sequence). CDR3 in amino acids: CASSLGVGRGESTEAFF. The CDR3 coding sequence is TGTGCCAGCAGCTTAGGGGTCGGGCGGGGAGAAAGCACTGAAGCTTTCTTT.

This rearrangement joins TRBV28 to TRBJ1-2, with 8 bases identical to TRBD1. V lost 5 bases to trimming and J lost 8 bases; unmatched junction nucleotides: 4. The CDR3 length is 12 residues. The germline V gene has CDR1 MDHEN and CDR2 SYDVKM. CDR3 DNA sequence: TGTGCCAGCAGTGGGACAGGTCGGGGCTACACCTTC. It is translated as CASSGTGRGYTF.

The CDR3 spells CASRAGSYNSPLHF. CDR3 nucleotide sequence: TGTGCCAGCAGGGCGGGCTCCTATAATTCACCCCTCCACTTT. V is TRBV27 and J is TRBJ1-6; D unresolved. This CDR3 has 14 residues. V lost 6 bases and J 0 bases, leaving 6 bases between the germline ends. Germline V gene lookup returns CDR1 MNHEY and CDR2 SMNVEV (reference sequence).

Concerning this clone itself: Germline and junction disagree at one end, which may indicate a read error. Other nucleotide sequences in the sample specify the same CDR3. This chain uses TRBV30 with TRBJ1-2, with D perhaps matching TRBD1 (6 bases). Germline V gene sequence: CDR1 GTSNPN, CDR2 SVGIG (reference sequence). CDR3 size: 14 residues. DNA for the CDR3: TGCGCCTGCCGGAAACAGGGCCCTCTCTATGGCTACACCTTC. It encodes CACRKQGPLYGYTF.

The chain is built from TRBV10-3 and TRBJ1-1, with 9 nucleotides matching TRBD1. Germline CDR1 ENHRY, CDR2 SYGVKD. The junction had 3 bases not matched to a gene; V was cut back by 4 bases and J by 3 bases. The CDR3 is 14 amino acids. CDR3 DNA sequence: TGTGCCATCAGTGTTAGGACAGGGGACACTGAAGCTTTCTTT. Its protein is CAISVRTGDTEAFF.

V is TRBV6-6 and J is TRBJ1-3, with D unresolved. The length of the CDR3 is 13 residues. The germline V and J ends were trimmed by 10 bases and 0 bases, with 10 bases remaining between them. Germline lookup yields CDR1 MNHNY and CDR2 SVGAGI (reference sequence). The CDR3 DNA reads as TGTGCCACCAATACAAACTCTGGAAACACCATATATTTT. Its translation is CATNTNSGNTIYF.

This chain joins TRBV14 and TRBJ2-7; 8 bases map to TRBD1. This CDR3 is 15 amino acids long. From germline, CDR1 is SGHDN and CDR2 FVKESK. V was pared by 3 bases and J by 5 bases, with 9 bases of the junction left unmatched. CDR3 protein: CASSHNTGGINEQYF. The CDR3 DNA sequence: TGTGCCAGCAGCCATAACACAGGGGGTATCAACGAGCAGTACTTC.

This clone was counted only a few times. The chain has TRBV27 and TRBJ2-5; 11 nucleotides match TRBD2. The germline gives CDR1 MNHEY, CDR2 SMNVEV (reference sequence). The CDR3 spans 15 residues. Germline trimming cut 8 bases from V and 7 bases from J; bases unmatched to any gene: 12. The CDR3 here is CASRSSGGTRGTQYF. In DNA, the CDR3 is TGTGCCAGCCGCTCTAGCGGGGGGACGAGAGGGACCCAGTACTTC.

The rearrangement uses TRBV28 and TRBJ2-1; possible D gene TRBD1, 6 bases. This CDR3 spans 16 amino acids. Trimming removed 1 base from V and 5 bases from J, with 15 bases in between. In germline, CDR1 is MDHEN, CDR2 SYDVKM. This CDR3 is CASSLLDLQGHNEQFF. The DNA for the CDR3 is TGTGCCAGCAGTTTATTGGACCTACAGGGACACAATGAGCAGTTCTTC.

V usage is TRBV6-5 and J usage is TRBJ2-3; 9 positions agree with TRBD2. The CDR3 is made up of 14 amino acids. J was trimmed by 4 bases and V by 5 bases; bases with no gene match: 4. CDR1 is MNHEY, CDR2 SVGAGI, per germline. The CDR3 is CASSGRTSADTQYF. CDR3 nucleotide sequence: TGTGCCAGCAGTGGTCGGACTAGCGCAGATACGCAGTATTTT.

The chain employs TRBV19 and TRBJ1-1; 7 bases fit TRBD1. The CDR3 spans 14 residues. V trimming: 5 bases; J trimming: 1 base; junction bases outside the gene matches: 4. Germline-derived CDR1 and CDR2 are LNHDA and SQIVND (reference sequence). CDR3 sequence: CASSFGQENTEAFF. In DNA, the CDR3 is TGTGCCAGTAGTTTCGGACAGGAGAACACTGAAGCTTTCTTT.

V and J are TRBV5-1 and TRBJ1-2; tentatively, D is TRBD1 (6 bases). Trimming left V 0 bases short and J 4 bases short, with 13 bases between. This CDR3 comprises 15 residues. Germline CDR1 and CDR2: SGHRS and YFSETQ. CDR3 sequence reads: CASSLVRGGAYGYTF. The CDR3 DNA reads TGCGCCAGCAGCTTGGTGAGGGGGGGCGCCTATGGCTACACCTTC.

The chain carries TRBV4-1 and TRBJ1-2; D gene ambiguous. V shed 4 bases and J shed 3 bases, with 21 bases lying between them. CDR3 length: 17 residues. The germline CDR1 and CDR2 sequences are MGHRA and YSYEKL. The CDR3 bases are TGCGCCAGCAGCCCTATAGCGGGATCCACAAGGGACTATGGCTACACCTTC. This translates into CASSPIAGSTRDYGYTF.

Written as DNA, the CDR3 is TGTGCCAGCAGTTTTTTACCCCAGGATGAGCAGTTCTTC. It specifies CASSFLPQDEQFF. This chain connects TRBV5-4 to TRBJ2-1; D uncertain. The V gene lost 5 bases and the J gene lost 8 bases, with 14 bases spanning the gap. The germline CDR1 and CDR2 sequences are SGHNT and YYREEE (reference sequence). The CDR3 is 13 residues long.

The gene calls are TRBV6-1 and TRBJ1-4; perhaps TRBD1 as D (5 bases). The CDR3 has 13 residues. CDR1 and CDR2 (germline): MNHNS, SASEGT. Trimming removed 5 bases at V and 8 bases at J, with 12 bases between. In DNA form, the CDR3 reads TGTGCCAGCAGTTATGGGGGGGTGGAAAAACTGTTTTTT. It specifies CASSYGGVEKLFF.

J is TRBJ2-3 and V is TRBV5-4, with 11 bases matching TRBD2. This CDR3 is 17 amino acids long. The V gene end was trimmed by 4 bases and the J gene end by 0 bases; junction bases not matched to a gene: 7. Germline-derived CDR1 and CDR2 are SGHNT and YYREEE (reference sequence). CDR3 nucleotides: TGTGCCAGCAGCCAGCTAGCGGGAGGTACTAGCACAGATACGCAGTATTTT. Translated, it gives CASSQLAGGTSTDTQYF. Full variable domain (missing parts from reference TRBV5-4 and TRBJ2-3): ETGVTQSPTHLIKTRGQQVTLRCSSQSGHNTVSWYQQALGQGPQFIFQYYREEENGRGNFPPRFSGLQFPNYSSELNVNALELDDSALYLCASSQLAGGTSTDTQYFGPGTRLTVL.

The V gene is TRBV6-1, the J gene TRBJ2-7; 9 bases are shared with TRBD2. The CDR3 consists of 15 residues. Unmatched junction bases numbered 9, after V lost 5 bases and J lost 4 bases. CDR1 is MNHNS and CDR2 is SASEGT in the germline V gene. The CDR3 loop is CASSTQRTSVYEQYF. The CDR3 region has the DNA TGTGCCAGCAGTACCCAACGGACTAGCGTTTACGAGCAGTACTTC.

The V gene is TRBV10-3, the J gene TRBJ1-2; 9 bases are a match to TRBD1. Germline trimming cut 4 bases from V and 3 bases from J; bases unmatched to any gene: 6. The CDR3 has 15 amino acids. CDR1 and CDR2 (germline): ENHRY, SYGVKD. The CDR3 sequence: CAISGGTGRHYGYTF. CDR3 sequence (DNA): TGTGCCATCAGTGGGGGGACAGGGCGTCACTATGGCTACACCTTC.

CDR3 protein: CASNYEGSGANVLTF. In nucleotides, the CDR3 is TGTGCCAGCAATTATGAGGGCAGTGGGGCCAACGTCCTGACTTTC. The V call is TRBV2, the J call TRBJ2-6, with a possible D match to TRBD2 (5 bases). This CDR3 has 15 residues. The germline gives CDR1 SNHLY, CDR2 FYNNEI. Between the trimmed V and J ends, which lost 7 bases and 3 bases, there was a span of 13 bases.

This clone was found a few times. V is TRBV30 and J is TRBJ1-2, with 8 bases matching TRBD1. Germline CDR1 reads GTSNPN; CDR2 reads SVGIG (reference sequence). This CDR3 has 14 amino acids. V shed 3 bases and J 4 bases; nucleotides not matched to a gene: 7. The CDR3 DNA reads as TGTGCCTGGAGGGACAGGGTCCTTTCCTATGGCTACACCTTC. This encodes CAWRDRVLSYGYTF. Drawing the rest from reference TRBV30 and TRBJ1-2, the complete variable domain is SQTIHQWPATLVQPVGSPLSLECTVEGTSNPNLYWYRQAAGRGLQLLFYSVGIGQISSEVPQNLSASRPQDRQFILSSKKLLLSDSGFYLCAWRDRVLSYGYTFGSGTRLTVV.